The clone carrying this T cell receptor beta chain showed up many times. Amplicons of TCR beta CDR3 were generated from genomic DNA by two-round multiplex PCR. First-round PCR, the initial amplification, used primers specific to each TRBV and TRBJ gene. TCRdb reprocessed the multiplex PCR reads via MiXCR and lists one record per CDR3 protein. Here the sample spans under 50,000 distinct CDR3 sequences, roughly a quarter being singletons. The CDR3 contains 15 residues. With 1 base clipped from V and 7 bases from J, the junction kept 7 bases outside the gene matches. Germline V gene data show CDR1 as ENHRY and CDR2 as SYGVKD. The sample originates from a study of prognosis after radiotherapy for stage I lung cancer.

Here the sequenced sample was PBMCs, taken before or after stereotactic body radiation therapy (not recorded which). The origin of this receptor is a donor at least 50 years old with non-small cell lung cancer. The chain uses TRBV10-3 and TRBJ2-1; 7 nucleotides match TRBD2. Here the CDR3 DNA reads TGTGCCATCAGTGAGTATGGACTAGGAACTAATGAGCAGTTCTTC. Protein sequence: CAISEYGLGTNEQFF.